This TCR beta chain was obtained from a study of blood T cell repertoires in COVID-19. Study background: The samples span acute and convalescent COVID-19 from the United States, Italy and Spain. The cDNA or gDNA used as material had been derived from T cells, B-cell-depleted T cells, or PBMCs.

As processed by the authors: Using reference gene primer amplification, nucleated cell counts were estimated. The data were produced by immunoSEQ multiplex PCR, yet TCRdb's version contains in-frame clones alone and is incomplete. The V and J calls and clone size were taken over from that table, and D and trimming were inferred from the DNA. The repertoire holds some 300,000 clones, with 90% as singletons. Losses at the gene ends were 3 bases for V and 0 bases for J; bases not matched to a gene: 20. The V gene's germline CDR1 is GTSNPN and CDR2 SVGIG (reference sequence). CDR3 length: 20 amino acids. Categorization into cohorts depended on clinical history that participants reported.

The sequenced material came from PBMCs or T cells enriched from blood (not recorded which). The TCR comes from a woman in her late teens or twenties with acute COVID-19. The V and J genes are TRBV30 and TRBJ2-3; 8 positions agree with TRBD1. CDR3 sequence reads: CAWRRRRDRSRSASTDTQYF. In DNA, the CDR3 is TGTGCCTGGAGACGACGCCGGGACAGGAGCCGATCTGCTAGCACAGATACGCAGTATTTT.